A selection of T cell receptor beta chains follows, all from one sample in a study of blood T cell repertoires in COVID-19. Using immunoSEQ multiplex PCR, the repertoire was profiled, and TCRdb retains in-frame clones only, with some absent. Of about 90,000 clones detected, 89% appear once; the ten largest clones hold 3% to 4%. The sample comprised peripheral blood. The receptors here all came from a woman between 65 and 79 years old with acute or convalescent COVID-19. Both conserved end residues are part of each CDR3. The D gene is left open where the match is weak. Clone size appears in some rows only: once, few, many, or a class for an expanded clone.

v_call,clone_size,d_call,j_call,cdr3_aa,cdr3_nt
TRBV19,NA,TRBD1,TRBJ1-5,CASSGDTGGNQPQHF,TGTGCCAGTAGTGGAGACACAGGGGGGAATCAGCCCCAGCATTTT
TRBV5-1,NA,TRBD2,TRBJ2-1,CASSLRLAGGNEQFF,TGCGCCAGCAGCCTAAGACTAGCGGGGGGGAATGAGCAGTTCTTC
TRBV30,once,TRBD1,TRBJ2-5,CAWSSTGTGVVETQYF,TGTGCCTGGAGTTCCACCGGGACAGGGGTTGTAGAGACCCAGTACTTC
TRBV28,NA,TRBD2,TRBJ2-1,CASSLGLVNEQFF,TGTGCCAGCAGTTTAGGACTAGTCAATGAGCAGTTCTTC
TRBV2,NA,TRBD2,TRBJ2-3,CASRVREGRGSTDTQYF,TGTGCCAGCAGAGTGCGGGAGGGGAGGGGTAGCACAGATACGCAGTATTTT
TRBV5-1,once,NA,TRBJ2-2,CASSLGGGPRTGELFF,TGCGCCAGCAGCTTGGGCGGGGGCCCGCGGACCGGGGAGCTGTTTTTT
TRBV27,NA,TRBD1,TRBJ2-3,CASRGQGASYTQYF,TGTGCCAGCAGGGGCCAGGGGGCCTCCTATACGCAGTATTTT
TRBV14,NA,NA,TRBJ1-1,CASSQDQTGTEAFF,TGTGCCAGCAGCCAGGACCAGACAGGCACTGAAGCTTTCTTT
TRBV5-1,NA,NA,TRBJ2-1,CASSLATGYANEQFF,TGCGCCAGCAGTTTGGCGACTGGATATGCCAATGAGCAGTTCTTC
TRBV5-1,NA,TRBD2,TRBJ2-1,CASSELALDNEQFF,TGCGCCAGCAGCGAACTAGCGCTAGACAATGAGCAGTTCTTC
TRBV19,NA,TRBD1,TRBJ2-7,CASSPQDRVNYEQYF,TGTGCCAGTAGTCCCCAGGACAGGGTGAATTACGAGCAGTACTTC
TRBV6-4,NA,NA,TRBJ1-2,CASRPSGGYGYTF,TGTGCCAGCAGGCCTTCGGGTGGCTATGGCTACACCTTC
TRBV14,once,TRBD2,TRBJ2-2,CASSLELAAGELFF,TGTGCCAGCAGTCTGGAACTAGCGGCCGGGGAGCTGTTTTTT
TRBV6-5,NA,NA,TRBJ2-7,CASSIRQGRDEQYF,TGTGCCAGCAGTATAAGACAGGGGAGGGACGAGCAGTACTTC
TRBV7-2,NA,NA,TRBJ2-6,CASSLGGEPGANVLTF,TGTGCCAGCAGCTTAGGCGGGGAACCTGGGGCCAACGTCCTGACTTTC
TRBV7-2,NA,NA,TRBJ2-3,CASSAQTDTQYF,TGTGCCAGCAGCGCCCAGACAGATACGCAGTATTTT
TRBV19,NA,TRBD1,TRBJ1-5,CASRDRGGNQPQHF,TGTGCCAGTAGGGACAGGGGAGGCAATCAGCCCCAGCATTTT
TRBV28,once,TRBD1,TRBJ2-7,CASRGTGGLSYEQYF,TGTGCCAGCAGAGGGACAGGGGGATTGTCCTACGAGCAGTACTTC
TRBV3-1/TRBV3-2,NA,NA,TRBJ1-1,CASSQGAEAFF,TGTGCCAGCAGCCAAGGAGCTGAAGCTTTCTTT
TRBV5-1,NA,NA,TRBJ1-2,CASRTGAANYGYTF,TGCGCCAGCAGAACTGGGGCGGCTAACTATGGCTACACCTTC
TRBV6-5,NA,TRBD1,TRBJ1-2,CASSGTANYGYTF,TGTGCCAGCAGCGGGACAGCGAACTATGGCTACACCTTC
TRBV19,NA,TRBD1,TRBJ1-3,CASGRDRGYISGNTIYF,TGTGCCAGCGGCCGGGACAGGGGTTATATCTCTGGAAACACCATATATTTT
TRBV5-1,once,NA,TRBJ1-2,CASSPTGLDYGYTF,TGCGCCAGCAGCCCGACGGGACTCGACTATGGCTACACCTTC
TRBV30,NA,TRBD2,TRBJ2-3,CAWRGLASTDTQYF,TGTGCCTGGAGGGGACTAGCAAGCACAGATACGCAGTATTTT
TRBV6-5,NA,TRBD1,TRBJ1-6,CASSYRTGIFNSPLHF,TGTGCCAGCAGTTATAGGACAGGGATCTTTAATTCACCCCTCCACTTT
TRBV28,NA,NA,TRBJ1-6,CASSLRDRTGSPLHF,TGTGCCAGCAGTCTTAGAGACAGGACTGGTTCACCCCTCCACTTT
TRBV7-2,NA,TRBD2,TRBJ2-5,CASSLALAGGIGTQYF,TGTGCCAGCAGCTTAGCTCTAGCGGGGGGGATCGGGACCCAGTACTTC
TRBV6-5,NA,TRBD1,TRBJ1-6,CASSYPGQGGSSPLHF,TGTGCCAGCAGTTACCCGGGACAGGGGGGATCCTCACCCCTCCACTTT
TRBV29-1,NA,NA,TRBJ1-1,CSVGSHGGGTEAFF,TGCAGCGTTGGTAGCCATGGGGGCGGCACTGAAGCTTTCTTT
TRBV6-5,few,NA,TRBJ1-6,CASSYRTGGNSPLHF,TGTGCCAGCAGTTACCGAACAGGTGGGAATTCACCCCTCCACTTT
TRBV3-1/TRBV3-2,NA,TRBD2,TRBJ2-5,CASSHLTGLAAGKETQYF,TGTGCCAGCAGCCACCTGACGGGACTAGCGGCAGGAAAAGAGACCCAGTACTTC
TRBV7-9,NA,TRBD1,TRBJ2-1,CASSLGAGTGINEQFF,TGTGCCAGCAGCTTAGGAGCTGGGACAGGGATCAATGAGCAGTTCTTC
TRBV18,NA,NA,TRBJ1-1,CASSPTAVLPAFF,TGTGCCAGCTCACCTACAGCCGTGCTCCCAGCTTTCTTT
TRBV5-3,once,TRBD1,TRBJ1-4,CARSYRTGRGEKLFF,TGTGCCAGAAGTTATAGGACAGGGAGGGGTGAAAAACTGTTTTTT
TRBV7-6,NA,TRBD2,TRBJ2-5,CASSPGLAGGTSGRETQYF,TGTGCCAGCAGCCCTGGACTAGCGGGAGGGACTAGTGGGCGGGAGACCCAGTACTTC
TRBV30,NA,NA,TRBJ1-1,CAWSVPQGGDTEAFF,TGTGCCTGGAGTGTACCCCAGGGCGGGGACACTGAAGCTTTCTTT
TRBV5-1,NA,TRBD1,TRBJ2-7,CASSLGGTGPYEQYF,TGCGCCAGCAGCTTGGGAGGGACAGGGCCCTACGAGCAGTACTTC
TRBV2,NA,TRBD1,TRBJ2-2,CASSGHRGGTGELFF,TGTGCCAGCAGCGGCCACAGGGGTGGCACCGGGGAGCTGTTTTTT
TRBV7-9,NA,TRBD1,TRBJ1-6,CASSLGDRASPLHF,TGTGCCAGCAGCTTAGGGGACAGGGCTTCACCCCTCCACTTT
TRBV3-1/TRBV3-2,NA,NA,TRBJ1-2,CASSQSSGGVYGYTF,TGTGCCAGCAGCCAATCCAGCGGCGGGGTCTATGGCTACACCTTC
TRBV19,NA,NA,TRBJ1-2,CASSDRLSPNYGYTF,TGTGCCAGTAGTGACAGGCTAAGCCCTAACTATGGCTACACCTTC
TRBV3-1/TRBV3-2,NA,TRBD1,TRBJ2-1,CASNQQGFHNEQFF,TGTGCCAGCAACCAACAGGGGTTTCACAATGAGCAGTTCTTC
TRBV19,NA,NA,TRBJ1-5,CASGDTPNQPQHF,TGTGCCAGTGGGGACACCCCGAATCAGCCCCAGCATTTT
TRBV6-6,NA,NA,TRBJ1-3,CASTPALYGNTIYF,TGTGCCAGCACCCCCGCCCTCTATGGAAACACCATATATTTT
TRBV6-5,NA,TRBD2,TRBJ2-7,CASSYRSGLAGGEQYF,TGTGCCAGCAGTTACCGGTCGGGACTAGCGGGAGGAGAGCAGTACTTC
TRBV6-1,NA,NA,TRBJ1-5,CASSEATAYSNQPQHF,TGTGCCAGCAGTGAAGCGACAGCTTATAGCAATCAGCCCCAGCATTTT
TRBV19,NA,NA,TRBJ2-4,CASSISYGASKNIQYF,TGTGCCAGTAGTATTTCGTACGGAGCCTCCAAAAACATTCAGTACTTC
TRBV13,NA,NA,TRBJ1-1,CASSSQTVTEAFF,TGTGCCAGCAGCTCGCAGACAGTCACTGAAGCTTTCTTT
TRBV27,NA,TRBD1,TRBJ2-5,CASSRQQGAVSETQYF,TGTGCCAGCTCTCGGCAACAGGGGGCCGTATCGGAGACCCAGTACTTC
TRBV24-1,NA,TRBD1,TRBJ2-7,CATSLTGEVSYEQYF,TGTGCCACCAGCCTGACAGGGGAAGTCTCCTACGAGCAGTACTTC
TRBV6-1,NA,NA,TRBJ1-4,CASSERGAREKLFF,TGTGCCAGCAGTGAACGGGGGGCGCGCGAAAAACTGTTTTTT
TRBV5-1,NA,NA,TRBJ1-3,CASSLALREDTIYF,TGCGCCAGCAGCTTGGCCCTCAGGGAGGACACCATATATTTT